This is a list of T cell receptor beta chains from one sample in a study of blood T cell repertoires in COVID-19. This table comes from immunoSEQ multiplex PCR, and its TCRdb copy is limited to in-frame clones, with some not included. The sample holds over 250,000 clones; 83% are singletons and the top ten take 8% to 10%. Sequenced material: peripheral blood. Receptor source: a woman in her forties or fifties who had recovered from COVID-19. The CDR3 runs from the conserved cysteine through the conserved F or W. Each record gives: D gene, CDR3 length, clone size, V gene, J gene, CDR3 protein, CDR3 DNA. A D gene is named only where the DNA matches it firmly. Clone size is shown for a subset of rows, as once, few, many or a class of expanded clone.

TRBD1	15	once	TRBV6-5	TRBJ1-2	CASSYQQGEGYGYTF	TGTGCCAGCAGTTACCAACAGGGGGAGGGCTATGGCTACACCTTC
TRBD2	13	NA	TRBV6-5	TRBJ2-7	CASSRGRANEQYF	TGTGCCAGCAGTCGCGGGAGGGCGAACGAGCAGTACTTC
TRBD1	15	NA	TRBV7-2	TRBJ1-5	CASSLRQGLNQPQHF	TGTGCCAGCAGCTTAAGACAGGGCCTAAATCAGCCCCAGCATTTT
NA	13	NA	TRBV5-5	TRBJ2-5	CASSSSRGETQYF	TGTGCCAGCAGCTCCTCTAGGGGCGAGACCCAGTACTTC
TRBD1	14	NA	TRBV19	TRBJ2-1	CASTGQGLPNEQFF	TGTGCCAGTACCGGACAGGGCCTTCCCAATGAGCAGTTCTTC
NA	13	NA	TRBV18	TRBJ1-4	CASSPDTPEKLFF	TGTGCCAGCTCACCTGATACACCCGAAAAACTGTTTTTT
NA	12	NA	TRBV28	TRBJ2-7	CASKDRAYEQYF	TGTGCCAGCAAGGACAGAGCCTACGAGCAGTACTTC
TRBD2	14	NA	TRBV9	TRBJ2-7	CASSVSGTRDEQYF	TGTGCCAGCAGCGTTAGCGGGACCCGGGACGAGCAGTACTTC
TRBD1	14	NA	TRBV6-5	TRBJ1-1	CASSRGAGNTEAFF	TGTGCCAGCAGCAGGGGGGCGGGGAACACTGAAGCTTTCTTT
NA	14	NA	TRBV19	TRBJ2-5	CASSIGQAGETQYF	TGTGCCAGTAGTATAGGACAGGCAGGCGAGACCCAGTACTTC
NA	13	NA	TRBV11-2	TRBJ2-7	CASSRNRVYEQYF	TGTGCCAGCAGCCGAAACAGGGTGTACGAGCAGTACTTC
TRBD2	19	NA	TRBV7-9	TRBJ2-1	CASSLALIGLAGFYNEQFF	TGTGCCAGCAGCTTAGCGCTAATCGGACTAGCGGGGTTTTACAATGAGCAGTTCTTC
NA	15	few	TRBV5-4	TRBJ2-2	CASSLAEGGTGELFF	TGTGCCAGCAGCTTGGCCGAGGGAGGCACCGGGGAGCTGTTTTTT
TRBD1	17	once	TRBV27	TRBJ2-1	CAISRDRGGNRYNEQFF	TGTGCCATCTCCCGGGACAGGGGAGGAAACCGCTACAATGAGCAGTTCTTC
NA	16	NA	TRBV7-8	TRBJ2-2	CASSLNGQGLTGELFF	TGTGCCAGCAGCTTGAACGGACAGGGACTAACCGGGGAGCTGTTTTTT
NA	16	NA	TRBV16	TRBJ2-5	CASSQSAVQIQETQYF	TGTGCCAGCAGCCAATCTGCAGTTCAAATACAAGAGACCCAGTACTTC
TRBD2	14	NA	TRBV27	TRBJ2-7	CASSPRGGLYEQYF	TGTGCCAGCAGCCCTCGGGGGGGTCTGTACGAGCAGTACTTC
NA	15	few	TRBV28	TRBJ1-1	CASRPEERRNTEAFF	TGTGCCAGCAGGCCAGAGGAGAGGCGGAACACTGAAGCTTTCTTT
NA	15	NA	TRBV10-3	TRBJ2-7	CAISEISGNSYEQYF	TGTGCCATCAGTGAGATCTCCGGGAATAGCTACGAGCAGTACTTC
NA	12	NA	TRBV28	TRBJ2-2	CASSLSLGELFF	TGTGCCAGCAGTTTAAGCCTCGGGGAGCTGTTTTTT
TRBD2	16	NA	TRBV6-5	TRBJ2-7	CASSYSTSGGANEQYF	TGTGCCAGCAGTTACTCTACTAGCGGGGGGGCTAACGAGCAGTACTTC
NA	14	NA	TRBV9	TRBJ1-1	CASSPRGGHTEAFF	TGTGCCAGCAGCCCCCGGGGGGGCCACACTGAAGCTTTCTTT
NA	14	NA	TRBV9	TRBJ1-2	CASSVARDNYGYTF	TGTGCCAGCAGCGTAGCGCGGGATAACTATGGCTACACCTTC
TRBD2	14	NA	TRBV7-6	TRBJ2-7	CASSTRGGRNEQYF	TGTGCCAGCAGCACGCGGGGGGGCAGGAACGAGCAGTACTTC
TRBD1	16	NA	TRBV28	TRBJ1-2	CATLEAGQGYGYGYTF	TGTGCCACCCTCGAGGCCGGACAGGGGTACGGCTATGGCTACACCTTC
NA	14	NA	TRBV5-8	TRBJ2-2	CASSPRQVTGELFF	TGTGCCAGCAGCCCGAGACAGGTCACCGGGGAGCTGTTTTTT
NA	16	NA	TRBV4-1	TRBJ1-1	CASSQPGRRANTEAFF	TGCGCCAGCAGCCAACCAGGGAGGAGGGCGAACACTGAAGCTTTCTTT
NA	16	NA	TRBV4-3	TRBJ2-1	CASSQAFDSDFKVQFF	TGCGCCAGCAGCCAAGCTTTCGACAGCGATTTCAAGGTGCAGTTCTTC
TRBD1	18	NA	TRBV28	TRBJ2-7	CASSRTRQGSASSYEQYF	TGTGCCAGCAGCCGTACCCGACAGGGCTCAGCCAGCTCCTACGAGCAGTACTTC
TRBD1	16	NA	TRBV19	TRBJ1-3	CASSTGTGRPGNTIYF	TGTGCCAGTAGTACCGGGACAGGGCGACCTGGAAACACCATATATTTT
NA	16	NA	TRBV6-4	TRBJ2-1	CASSDLGSGQHNEQFF	TGTGCCAGCAGTGACTTGGGGAGCGGTCAACACAATGAGCAGTTCTTC
NA	17	NA	TRBV4-2	TRBJ2-2	CASSQRTGMANTGELFF	TGTGCCAGCAGCCAACGAACAGGGATGGCGAACACCGGGGAGCTGTTTTTT
NA	15	NA	TRBV7-2	TRBJ1-4	CASSLNGGADEKLFF	TGTGCCAGCAGCTTAAATGGGGGCGCGGATGAAAAACTGTTTTTT
NA	15	NA	TRBV6-2/TRBV6-3	TRBJ2-1	CASSYSRAGGLEQFF	TGTGCCAGCAGTTACTCCCGAGCCGGGGGATTAGAGCAGTTCTTC
TRBD1	15	NA	TRBV5-1	TRBJ1-6	CASSLDGTGISPLHF	TGCGCCAGCAGCTTGGACGGGACAGGGATTTCACCCCTCCACTTT
TRBD2	17	NA	TRBV7-9	TRBJ2-5	CASSPRERTSEGETQYF	TGTGCCAGCAGCCCCAGGGAAAGAACTAGCGAGGGAGAGACCCAGTACTTC
TRBD1	15	NA	TRBV9	TRBJ2-7	CASSVGQGPAYEQYF	TGTGCCAGCAGCGTCGGACAGGGGCCAGCCTACGAGCAGTACTTC
NA	13	NA	TRBV2	TRBJ1-1	CASRSEGATEAFF	TGTGCCAGCAGATCGGAAGGGGCCACTGAAGCTTTCTTT
TRBD1	15	NA	TRBV28	TRBJ1-5	CASSLTGTGGLPQHF	TGTGCCAGCAGTTTAACCGGGACAGGGGGCTTGCCCCAGCATTTT
NA	14	NA	TRBV5-1	TRBJ2-1	CASSSPGQPYEQFF	TGCGCCAGCAGCTCTCCGGGACAACCCTATGAGCAGTTCTTC
TRBD2	15	once	TRBV5-4	TRBJ2-7	CASSPGGLAGGEQYF	TGTGCCAGCAGCCCAGGGGGACTAGCGGGAGGTGAGCAGTACTTC
NA	13	NA	TRBV2	TRBJ2-7	CASSEGGFYEQYF	TGTGCCAGCAGTGAAGGAGGGTTCTACGAGCAGTACTTC
NA	17	NA	TRBV7-7	TRBJ2-7	CASSLGTASSGSYEQYF	TGTGCCAGCAGCTTAGGGACAGCCTCTTCAGGTTCCTACGAGCAGTACTTC
TRBD2	17	NA	TRBV6-1	TRBJ2-7	CASSESKTSGLTYEQYF	TGTGCCAGCAGTGAATCCAAGACTAGCGGGCTAACCTACGAGCAGTACTTC
TRBD1	13	NA	TRBV28	TRBJ1-4	CASRETGNEKLFF	TGTGCCAGCAGAGAGACAGGGAATGAAAAACTGTTTTTT
NA	11	NA	TRBV27	TRBJ1-1	CASRGVAEAFF	TGTGCCAGCCGGGGGGTGGCTGAAGCTTTCTTT
TRBD1	14	NA	TRBV11-1	TRBJ1-2	CASSSRDSPYGYTF	TGTGCCAGCAGCTCCAGGGACAGTCCTTATGGCTACACCTTC
NA	14	NA	TRBV28	TRBJ1-2	CASSLEAGAQGYTF	TGTGCCAGCAGTTTAGAGGCAGGGGCTCAGGGCTACACCTTC
NA	16	NA	TRBV7-3	TRBJ1-1	CASSLKGGGRNTEAFF	TGTGCCAGCAGCTTAAAGGGAGGAGGCCGGAACACTGAAGCTTTCTTT
NA	12	NA	TRBV30	TRBJ1-1	CAWSQGSSEAFF	TGTGCCTGGAGTCAGGGGTCCAGTGAAGCTTTCTTT
TRBD1	15	NA	TRBV9	TRBJ2-7	CASSVAGGQGYEQYF	TGTGCCAGCAGCGTAGCTGGTGGACAGGGGTACGAGCAGTACTTC
TRBD2	15	few	TRBV4-2	TRBJ2-7	CASSQQRETPYEQYF	TGTGCCAGCAGCCAACAGCGGGAGACCCCCTACGAGCAGTACTTC
TRBD2	16	once	TRBV6-4	TRBJ2-3	CASSDEAGGGTDTQYF	TGTGCCAGCAGTGACGAAGCGGGAGGGGGGACAGATACGCAGTATTTT
NA	13	NA	TRBV4-3	TRBJ2-3	CASSQGREDTQYF	TGCGCCAGCAGCCAAGGTCGGGAAGATACGCAGTATTTT